Listed here is a single T cell receptor beta chain. Here immunoSEQ multiplex PCR was the method, and the copy in TCRdb shows in-frame clones only, minus some. The sample has about 83,000 clones, roughly 96% seen once. The data originate from a study of technical replicates of blood from a few donors. V lost 7 bases to trimming and J lost 5 bases; unmatched junction nucleotides: 5. The CDR3 is 13 residues long. CDR1 MNHEY and CDR2 SMNVEV come from the germline V gene (reference sequence). This receptor was taken from a human donor in good health. J is TRBJ1-1 and V is TRBV27, with 9 bases matching TRBD1. Sequencing was done on a sample of T cells isolated from PBMCs. The CDR3 is CASKGQGITEAFF. DNA of the CDR3: TGTGCCAGCAAGGGACAGGGAATTACTGAAGCTTTCTTT.